These T cell receptor beta chains were read from a single sample in a study of blood T cell repertoires in COVID-19. The method was immunoSEQ multiplex PCR; TCRdb's version includes in-frame clones alone and lacks a portion of them. The sample carries about 230,000 clones, 83% recorded once. Sequencing was done on a sample of peripheral blood. These receptors originate from a man aged 80 or over with acute or convalescent COVID-19. The CDR3 runs from the conserved cysteine through the conserved F or W. D genes are given only for firm matches. Size values are once, few and many counts, or a class for expanded clones, and some rows have none.

cdr3_aa: CASSLRTAPSGANVLTF
cdr3_nt: TGCGCCAGCAGCCTGAGGACAGCACCCTCTGGGGCCAACGTCCTGACTTTC
clone_size: .
d_call: .
v_call: TRBV5-1
j_call: TRBJ2-6

cdr3_aa: CASSLAPGQARGDGYTF
cdr3_nt: TGTGCCAGCAGCTTGGCCCCGGGACAGGCTCGTGGCGATGGCTACACCTTC
clone_size: .
d_call: TRBD1
v_call: TRBV5-4
j_call: TRBJ1-2

cdr3_aa: CASSEGWDRGMGYGYTF
cdr3_nt: TGTGCCAGCAGTGAAGGGTGGGACAGGGGAATGGGCTATGGCTACACCTTC
clone_size: .
d_call: TRBD1
v_call: TRBV6-1
j_call: TRBJ1-2

cdr3_aa: CASRPAGTVNYEQYF
cdr3_nt: TGTGCCAGCCGACCCGCCGGGACAGTGAACTACGAGCAGTACTTC
clone_size: .
d_call: TRBD1
v_call: TRBV18
j_call: TRBJ2-7

cdr3_aa: CASSLTSGANTGELFF
cdr3_nt: TGTGCCAGCAGCCTTACTAGCGGAGCGAACACCGGGGAGCTGTTTTTT
clone_size: .
d_call: TRBD2
v_call: TRBV7-2
j_call: TRBJ2-2

cdr3_aa: CASSAGKETQYF
cdr3_nt: TGTGCCAGTAGTGCAGGAAAAGAGACCCAGTACTTC
clone_size: .
d_call: .
v_call: TRBV19
j_call: TRBJ2-5

cdr3_aa: CASSQTGFTGELFF
cdr3_nt: TGTGCCAGCAGTCAAACAGGGTTCACCGGGGAGCTGTTTTTT
clone_size: .
d_call: .
v_call: TRBV6-5
j_call: TRBJ2-2

cdr3_aa: CASSFGGPTGELFF
cdr3_nt: TGTGCCAGCAGTTTCGGGGGGCCCACCGGGGAGCTGTTTTTT
clone_size: once
d_call: .
v_call: TRBV28
j_call: TRBJ2-2

cdr3_aa: CASSLVGQPTDTQYF
cdr3_nt: TGTGCCAGCAGCTTAGTCGGACAGCCCACAGATACGCAGTATTTT
clone_size: .
d_call: .
v_call: TRBV7-9
j_call: TRBJ2-3

cdr3_aa: CASRLTPRADTQYF
cdr3_nt: TGTGCCAGCAGGTTGACACCGAGGGCAGATACGCAGTATTTT
clone_size: .
d_call: .
v_call: TRBV5-5
j_call: TRBJ2-3

cdr3_aa: CASSPGTGAGYTF
cdr3_nt: TGTGCCAGCAGCCCAGGGACAGGGGCCGGCTACACCTTC
clone_size: .
d_call: TRBD1
v_call: TRBV2
j_call: TRBJ1-2

cdr3_aa: CASSTGLAVYQETQYF
cdr3_nt: TGTGCCAGCAGCACGGGACTAGCGGTGTACCAAGAGACCCAGTACTTC
clone_size: .
d_call: TRBD2
v_call: TRBV9
j_call: TRBJ2-5

cdr3_aa: CASSRLAGGYNEQFF
cdr3_nt: TGTGCCAGCAGCCGACTAGCGGGGGGTTACAATGAGCAGTTCTTC
clone_size: .
d_call: TRBD2
v_call: TRBV2
j_call: TRBJ2-1

cdr3_aa: CASSLAAGNSYEQYF
cdr3_nt: TGTGCCAGCAGCTTAGCGGCAGGAAACTCCTACGAGCAGTACTTC
clone_size: .
d_call: .
v_call: TRBV7-2
j_call: TRBJ2-7

cdr3_aa: CASTPLGTGSGELFF
cdr3_nt: TGTGCCAGCACCCCTTTGGGGACAGGGTCCGGGGAGCTGTTTTTT
clone_size: .
d_call: TRBD1
v_call: TRBV6-5
j_call: TRBJ2-2

cdr3_aa: CASSTTGVGNTEAFF
cdr3_nt: TGTGCCAGTAGTACCACAGGGGTTGGGAACACTGAAGCTTTCTTT
clone_size: .
d_call: TRBD1
v_call: TRBV19
j_call: TRBJ1-1

cdr3_aa: CASRLGGAGNTEAFF
cdr3_nt: TGTGCCAGCAGATTAGGCGGGGCTGGAAACACTGAAGCTTTCTTT
clone_size: .
d_call: .
v_call: TRBV2
j_call: TRBJ1-1

cdr3_aa: CASSLGSGANYEQYF
cdr3_nt: TGTGCCAGCAGCTTGGGAAGCGGGGCGAACTACGAGCAGTACTTC
clone_size: .
d_call: TRBD2
v_call: TRBV5-5
j_call: TRBJ2-7

cdr3_aa: CATSRVYLTSNFEQFF
cdr3_nt: TGTGCCACCAGCAGAGTCTACTTGACTAGCAACTTTGAGCAGTTCTTC
clone_size: .
d_call: TRBD2
v_call: TRBV15
j_call: TRBJ2-1

cdr3_aa: CASSLRGGETQYF
cdr3_nt: TGCGCCAGCAGCTTGAGGGGGGGTGAGACCCAGTACTTC
clone_size: .
d_call: .
v_call: TRBV5-1
j_call: TRBJ2-5

cdr3_aa: CASSEGGVQPQHF
cdr3_nt: TGTGCCAGCAGTGAGGGGGGGGTTCAGCCCCAGCATTTT
clone_size: .
d_call: .
v_call: TRBV6-1
j_call: TRBJ1-5

cdr3_aa: CASSLRVLGYGYTF
cdr3_nt: TGTGCCAGCAGCCTCAGGGTTCTGGGGTATGGCTACACCTTC
clone_size: once
d_call: .
v_call: TRBV28
j_call: TRBJ1-2

cdr3_aa: CASRPPGAYNSPLHF
cdr3_nt: TGTGCCAGCAGACCCCCGGGGGCCTATAATTCACCCCTCCACTTT
clone_size: .
d_call: .
v_call: TRBV6-5
j_call: TRBJ1-6

cdr3_aa: CASSEVRVRYYF
cdr3_nt: TGTGCCAGCAGTGAAGTGAGGGTCCGATACTACTTC
clone_size: .
d_call: .
v_call: TRBV6-1
j_call: TRBJ2-5

cdr3_aa: CASSDKPGYEQYF
cdr3_nt: TGTGCCAGCAGTGATAAGCCGGGCTACGAGCAGTACTTC
clone_size: .
d_call: .
v_call: TRBV12-3/TRBV12-4
j_call: TRBJ2-7

cdr3_aa: CASSRGLAVNYEQYF
cdr3_nt: TGTGCCAGCAGTAGGGGACTAGCGGTTAACTACGAGCAGTACTTC
clone_size: .
d_call: TRBD2
v_call: TRBV2
j_call: TRBJ2-7

cdr3_aa: CASGTGNTEAFF
cdr3_nt: TGTGCCAGCGGCACGGGGAACACTGAAGCTTTCTTT
clone_size: few
d_call: .
v_call: TRBV27
j_call: TRBJ1-1

cdr3_aa: CASSEQGGNQPQHF
cdr3_nt: TGTGCCAGCAGTGAGCAGGGGGGTAATCAGCCCCAGCATTTT
clone_size: .
d_call: TRBD1
v_call: TRBV6-1
j_call: TRBJ1-5

cdr3_aa: CASLRTSGINEQFF
cdr3_nt: TGTGCCAGTCTGCGGACTAGCGGGATCAATGAGCAGTTCTTC
clone_size: .
d_call: TRBD2
v_call: TRBV11-2
j_call: TRBJ2-1

cdr3_aa: CASSTGQGGSYNEQFF
cdr3_nt: TGCGCCAGCAGCACCGGACAGGGGGGCTCCTACAATGAGCAGTTCTTC
clone_size: .
d_call: TRBD1
v_call: TRBV5-1
j_call: TRBJ2-1

cdr3_aa: CASSRSEKETQYF
cdr3_nt: TGTGCCAGCAGCCGTAGCGAGAAAGAGACCCAGTACTTC
clone_size: .
d_call: .
v_call: TRBV3-1/TRBV3-2
j_call: TRBJ2-5

cdr3_aa: CASSLTAGGVNEQFF
cdr3_nt: TGTGCCAGCAGCTTAACTGCGGGAGGGGTCAATGAGCAGTTCTTC
clone_size: .
d_call: TRBD2
v_call: TRBV7-6
j_call: TRBJ2-1

cdr3_aa: CASSQDSFSPLHF
cdr3_nt: TGTGCCAGCAGCCAAGACAGTTTCTCACCCCTCCACTTT
clone_size: .
d_call: .
v_call: TRBV7-2
j_call: TRBJ1-6

cdr3_aa: CASRDSGGKETQYF
cdr3_nt: TGTGCCAGCAGGGACAGCGGGGGGAAAGAGACCCAGTACTTC
clone_size: .
d_call: TRBD2
v_call: TRBV6-5
j_call: TRBJ2-5

cdr3_aa: CASSPGTSGRARNEQFF
cdr3_nt: TGTGCCAGTAGTCCTGGGACTAGCGGGAGGGCCAGAAATGAGCAGTTCTTC
clone_size: .
d_call: TRBD2
v_call: TRBV19
j_call: TRBJ2-1

cdr3_aa: CASSPTREEKLFF
cdr3_nt: TGTGCCAGCTCACCAACCCGGGAAGAAAAACTGTTTTTT
clone_size: .
d_call: .
v_call: TRBV18
j_call: TRBJ1-4